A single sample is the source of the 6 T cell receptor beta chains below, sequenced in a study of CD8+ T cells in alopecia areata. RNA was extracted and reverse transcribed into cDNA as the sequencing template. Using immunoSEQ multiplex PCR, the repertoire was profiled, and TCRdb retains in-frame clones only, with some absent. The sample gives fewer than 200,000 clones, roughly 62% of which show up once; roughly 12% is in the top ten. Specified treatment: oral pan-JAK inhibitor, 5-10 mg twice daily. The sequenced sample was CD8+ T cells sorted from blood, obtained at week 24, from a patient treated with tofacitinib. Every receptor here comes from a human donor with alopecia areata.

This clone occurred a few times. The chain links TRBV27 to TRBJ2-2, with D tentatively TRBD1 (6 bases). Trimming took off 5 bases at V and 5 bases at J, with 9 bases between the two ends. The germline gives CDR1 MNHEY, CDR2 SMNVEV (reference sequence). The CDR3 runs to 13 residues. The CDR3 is CASSHRVTGELFF. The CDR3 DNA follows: TGTGCCAGCAGTCACAGGGTTACCGGGGAGCTGTTTTTT.

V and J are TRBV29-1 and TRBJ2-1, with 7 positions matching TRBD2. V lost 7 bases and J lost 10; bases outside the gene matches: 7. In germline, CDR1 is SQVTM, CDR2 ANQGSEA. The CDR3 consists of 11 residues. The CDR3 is CSGGRDYEQFF. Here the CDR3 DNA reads TGCAGCGGGGGCCGGGACTACGAGCAGTTCTTC.

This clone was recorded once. The CDR3 nucleotides read TGTGCCAGCAGTTACACAGGGAGGCAGCCCCAGCATTTT. Protein product: CASSYTGRQPQHF. J is TRBJ1-5 and V is TRBV6-6; a weak D match, TRBD1 (6 bases). Trimming shortened V by 2 bases and J by 7 bases, and 9 bases separated the two germline ends. Germline CDR1 MNHNY, CDR2 SVGAGI (reference sequence). The CDR3 consists of 13 residues.

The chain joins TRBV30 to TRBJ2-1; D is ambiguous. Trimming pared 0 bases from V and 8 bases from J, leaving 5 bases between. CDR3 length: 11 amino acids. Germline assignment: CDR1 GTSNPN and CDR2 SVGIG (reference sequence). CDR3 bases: TGTGCCTGGAGTGTTGGTGATGAGCAGTTCTTC. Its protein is CAWSVGDEQFF.

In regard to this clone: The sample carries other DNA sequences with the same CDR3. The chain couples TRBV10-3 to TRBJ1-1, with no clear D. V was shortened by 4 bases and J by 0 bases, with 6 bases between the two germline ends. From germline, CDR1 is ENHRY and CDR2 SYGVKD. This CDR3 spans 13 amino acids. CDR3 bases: TGTGCCATCAGTGGCCGACTGAACACTGAAGCTTTCTTT. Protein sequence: CAISGRLNTEAFF.

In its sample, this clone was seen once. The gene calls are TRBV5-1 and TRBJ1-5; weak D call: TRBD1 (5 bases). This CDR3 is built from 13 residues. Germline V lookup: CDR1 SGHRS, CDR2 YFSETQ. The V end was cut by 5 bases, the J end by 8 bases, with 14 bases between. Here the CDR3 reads CASRRGWGEPQHF. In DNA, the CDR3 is TGCGCCAGCAGGAGGGGTTGGGGGGAGCCCCAGCATTTT.